Each of the 27 T cell receptor beta chains below was sequenced from the same sample in a study of tissue T cells after allogeneic stem cell transplantation. The time point: mouse harvest day 7 after allogeneic transplant. The graft held 10^6 splenic CD5+ T cells and 10^7 T-cell-depleted bone marrow cells. TCRdb's copy holds only in-frame clones and misses some; the assay was immunoSEQ multiplex PCR. The sample lists under 4,000 clones; roughly 45% were seen once. The sequencing input was lymph node tissue. The receptors here all came from a female BALB/c mouse given C57BL/6 T cells with graft-versus-host disease after an allogeneic hematopoietic cell transplant.

Turning to this clone: Germline and genes: mouse. The CDR3 end is not reached by the read, which stops 1 residue before it; the germline J gene fills it in. The J gene is TRBJ2-5, the V gene TRBV4, with 10 bases identical to TRBD2. Per germline, CDR1 LGHDT and CDR2 YNNKQL (reference sequence). The CDR3 spans 14 residues. V dropped 4 bases and J dropped 7; count of bases not matched to a gene: 5. The DNA read from the CDR3 is TGTGCCAGCAGCTCCTGGGGGGGCGCGCACACCCAGTAC. Amino acids: CASSSWGGAHTQY. The entire CDR3 reads CASSSWGGAHTQYF.

This clone qualifies as medium-sized. Mouse germline and gene names are used. The read falls 1 residue short of the CDR3 end, and the missing part is taken from the germline J gene. This chain connects TRBV3 to TRBJ1-3; maybe TRBD1 (5 bases). The CDR3 contains 15 residues. Germline V gene data show CDR1 as SNHLY and CDR2 as FYNGKV (reference sequence). V shed 7 bases and J shed 0 bases, with 13 bases lying between them. CDR3 bases read: TGTGCCAGCACCCTCCAGGGAAATTCTGGAAATACGCTCTAT. Its translation is CASTLQGNSGNTLY. The full CDR3 protein reads CASTLQGNSGNTLYF.

This clone was seen a handful of times. These gene names are mouse names. The read is 1 residue too short to cover the CDR3 end, so that end is filled in from the germline J gene. This rearrangement joins TRBV31 to TRBJ2-5; 7 nucleotides line up with TRBD1. J lost 6 bases, V lost 2 bases, and 5 bases had no gene match. CDR1 is GKSSPN and CDR2 is SITVG in the germline V gene. The CDR3 length is 13 residues. The DNA read from the CDR3 is TGTGCCTGGAGTTGGACAGGAGGGGACACCCAGTAC. This codes for CAWSWTGGDTQY. The CDR3 in full is CAWSWTGGDTQYF.

In regard to this clone: Gene names are mouse gene names. The read stops 1 residue short of the end of the CDR3; the missing end is completed from the germline J gene. The chain couples TRBV17 to TRBJ2-1; D tentatively fits TRBD1 or TRBD2 (6 bases each). V dropped 3 bases and J dropped 7 bases, with 10 bases sitting between them. In germline, CDR1 is MNHDT, CDR2 YYDKIL. The length of the CDR3 is 13 residues. CDR3 residues: CASSRGARAEQFF. The part of the CDR3 DNA that was read is TGTGCTAGCAGTAGGGGGGCGCGGGCTGAGCAGTTC.

In this sample, this clone turned up a few times. The germline and genes are mouse ones. The read comes to an end 1 residue before the CDR3 does, leaving the germline J gene to fill in the end. This chain joins TRBV26 and TRBJ1-1, with TRBD1 identical over 7 bases. Germline assignment: CDR1 KGHPV and CDR2 FQNQEV (reference sequence). Unmatched junction bases numbered 2, after V lost 6 bases and J lost 1 base. This CDR3 has 13 amino acids. Incomplete CDR3 DNA: TGTGCCAGCAGACGGGACAGAAACACAGAAGTCTTC. This gives the protein CASRRDRNTEVF. The whole CDR3 region reads CASRRDRNTEVFF.

A remark on this clone: Mouse names are used for the genes. Read coverage stops 1 residue before the CDR3 terminus; the germline J gene supplies the remainder. The V and J genes are TRBV3 and TRBJ1-6; D is unclear. TRBJ1-6 is marked as an open reading frame, function uncertain. The germline V gene encodes CDR1 SNHLY and CDR2 FYNGKV (reference sequence). The V gene lost 1 base and the J gene lost 10 bases, with 11 bases spanning the gap. The CDR3 has 14 residues. CDR3 region: CASSLDRGGSPLYF. The CDR3 bases that were read are TGTGCCAGCAGCTTAGACAGAGGAGGGTCGCCCCTCTAC.

As to this clone: The gene symbols are mouse symbols. The missing CDR3 end, 1 residue past where the read stops, is filled in from the germline J gene. This chain connects TRBV29 to TRBJ2-3; TRBD2 matches 8 bases. The CDR3 is made up of 15 amino acids. The germline gives CDR1 MSHET, CDR2 SYDVDS. Trimming cost V 2 bases and J 5 bases; bases outside gene matches: 6. The CDR3: CASSLPGGREETLYF. The part of the CDR3 DNA that was read is TGTGCTAGCAGTTTACCTGGGGGGAGGGAAGAAACGCTGTAT.

Details on this clone: Mouse names are used for the genes. Read sequence stops 1 residue before the CDR3 end, and the germline J gene provides the missing end. The genes are TRBV26 and TRBJ2-4; D uncertain. V was trimmed by 2 bases and J by 5 bases, leaving 5 bases between them. CDR3 length equals 12 residues. Germline CDR1 is KGHPV and CDR2 is FQNQEV (reference sequence). The covered CDR3 bases are TGTGCCAGCAGTCTGGGGGTAAACACCTTGTAC. It yields the protein CASSLGVNTLY. The entire CDR3 reads CASSLGVNTLYF. The variable domain in full, completed from reference TRBV26 and TRBJ2-4, reads NSKVIQTPRYLVKGQGQKAKMRCIPEKGHPVVFWYQQNKNNEFKFLINFQNQEVLQQIDMTEKRFSAECPSNSPCSLEIQSSEAGDSALYLCASSLGVNTLYFGAGTRLSVL.

This clone is large in the sample. Gene names and germline refer to mouse. The CDR3 extends 1 residue past the end of the read, so its final part is completed from the germline J gene. The gene calls are TRBV19 and TRBJ2-7, with D uncertain. Trimming stripped 4 bases from V and 4 bases from J, with 6 bases between. Germline V gene data show CDR1 as FNHDT and CDR2 as SITEND (reference sequence). This CDR3 is 11 amino acids long. CDR3 DNA, as far as it was read: TGTGCCAGCAGTGTGGGATATGAACAGTAC. The encoded protein is CASSVGYEQY. The entire CDR3 protein is CASSVGYEQYF.

This clone has only a few counts. The genes and germline here are from mouse. The CDR3 here is CASSLEGQFQDTQYF. The covered CDR3 bases are TGTGCCAGCAGCTTAGAGGGACAGTTCCAAGACACCCAGTAC. The V call is TRBV3, the J call TRBJ2-5; TRBD1 matches 7 bases. The CDR3 end lies 1 residue beyond the end of the read and is filled in from the germline J gene. Per the germline V gene, CDR1 is SNHLY and CDR2 is FYNGKV (reference sequence). This CDR3 has 15 residues. V lost 1 base to trimming and J lost 2 bases; unmatched junction nucleotides: 3. The full variable domain, rest sourced from reference TRBV3 and TRBJ2-5, is GPKVLQIPSHQIIDMGQMVTLNCDPVSNHLYFYWYKQILGQQMEFLVNFYNGKVMEKSKLFKDQFSVERPDGSYFTLKIQPTALEDSAVYFCASSLEGQFQDTQYFGPGTRLLVL.

About this clone: The genes are named according to mouse. The read terminates 1 residue ahead of where the CDR3 ends, so the germline J gene completes it. The V call is TRBV23, the J call TRBJ1-1; no DNA check was done on the table's D call, TRBD1. The CDR3 is made up of 14 amino acids. Germline assignment: CDR1 KGHTA and CDR2 FQNQQP. This CDR3 reads CSSSQGQTNTEVFF. Partial CDR3 DNA: TGCTCCAGCAGTCAGGGACAGACAAACACAGAAGTCTTC.

For this clone: The gene names given are mouse names. The CDR3 end lies 1 residue beyond the end of the read and is filled in from the germline J gene. This chain links TRBV26 with TRBJ2-1; D might be TRBD1 (5 bases). The CDR3 extends over 12 amino acids. CDR1 KGHPV and CDR2 FQNQEV come from the germline V gene (reference sequence). Trimming removed 4 bases from V and 7 bases from J, with 8 bases in between. This chain's CDR3 is CASSRQTAEQFF. The covered CDR3 bases are TGTGCCAGCAGTCGACAGACGGCTGAGCAGTTC.

Concerning this clone: Genes and germline are mouse. Sequencing ends 1 residue short of the CDR3 end; the germline J gene provides the rest. The chain carries TRBV20 and TRBJ2-7; D might be TRBD1 or TRBD2, each matching 5 bases. Germline CDR1 is GFQATS and CDR2 is STVNSAI. The CDR3 sequence is 14 residues long. Between the trimmed V and J ends, which lost 4 bases and 3 bases, there was a span of 16 bases. The part of the CDR3 DNA that was read is TGTGGTGCTACCCCCCGGGACCGGAACTATGAACAGTAC. Its protein is CGATPRDRNYEQY. The full-length CDR3 reads as CGATPRDRNYEQYF.

For this clone: Mouse names are used for the genes. The read comes to an end 1 residue before the CDR3 does, leaving the germline J gene to fill in the end. The chain couples TRBV3 to TRBJ1-2, with D hard to call. The CDR3 totals 12 residues. In germline, CDR1 is SNHLY, CDR2 FYNGKV (reference sequence). V was trimmed by 2 bases and J by 3 bases, leaving 4 bases between them. The CDR3 DNA, read in part, is TGTGCCAGCAGCTTAAGGGACTCCGACTACACC. Translating gives CASSLRDSDYT. The entire CDR3 reads CASSLRDSDYTF.

A note on this clone: Gene labels here are mouse ones. The read ends 1 residue before the CDR3 terminus; that terminus is restored from the germline J gene. The rearrangement links TRBV26 to TRBJ2-5, with 8 positions matching TRBD1. Looked up from germline, CDR1 is KGHPV and CDR2 is FQNQEV (reference sequence). Unmatched junction bases numbered 5, after V lost 6 bases and J lost 6 bases. The CDR3 spans 13 residues. This CDR3 is CASSHRGRDTQYF. CDR3 DNA, as far as it was read: TGTGCCAGCAGCCACAGGGGGAGGGACACCCAGTAC.

As regards this clone: All gene names here are mouse names. The CDR3 end lies 1 residue beyond the end of the read and is filled in from the germline J gene. V gene TRBV24 combines with J gene TRBJ1-2, with D possibly TRBD1 on 6 matching bases. Germline V CDR1 and CDR2: KGHTA, FRNEEI. V was trimmed by 8 bases and J by 0 bases, leaving 13 bases between them. The CDR3 runs 14 residues. CDR3: CASPQAGANSDYTF. The covered CDR3 bases are TGTGCCAGCCCTCAGGCAGGGGCAAACTCCGACTACACC.

By share of the sample, this clone is large (0.1 to 1%). Each gene name is a mouse one. The DNA read from the CDR3 is TGTGGTGCTAGGGCGACAGGGGGCAACGAAAGATTATTT. Protein: CGARATGGNERLF. The CDR3, in full, reads CGARATGGNERLFF. The chain uses TRBV20 and TRBJ1-4, with TRBD1 matching 9 bases. The CDR3 is cut off 1 residue early in the read; its end comes from the germline J gene. Germline CDR1 is GFQATS and CDR2 is STVNSAI. CDR3 size: 14 residues. The V segment lost 1 base and the J segment 4 bases; nucleotides outside the gene matches: 1.

This clone is deemed large. Germline and genes: mouse. Read sequence stops 1 residue before the CDR3 end, and the germline J gene provides the missing end. The chain has TRBV23 and TRBJ2-7; the D call in the table, TRBD1, was not verified against the DNA. Per the germline V gene, CDR1 is KGHTA and CDR2 is FQNQQP. This CDR3 has 13 residues. The sequenced CDR3 bases are TGCTCCAGCAGTCAATCGGCAGGGTATGAACAGTAC. Translation gives CSSSQSAGYEQY. The whole CDR3 sequence reads CSSSQSAGYEQYF.

As for this clone: Any gene name here is a mouse gene name. The read terminates 1 residue ahead of where the CDR3 ends, so the germline J gene completes it. V gene TRBV15 combines with J gene TRBJ2-3; possible D gene TRBD1, 6 bases. V was clipped by 3 bases and J by 0 bases, with 7 bases between them. Germline CDR1 is SGHND and CDR2 is FRSKSL. The CDR3 runs 14 residues. CDR3 bases read: TGTGCCAGCAGTTTGGACAGTAGTGCAGAAACGCTGTAT. Its protein is CASSLDSSAETLY. The CDR3, in full, reads CASSLDSSAETLYF.

This clone is judged medium-sized. The gene names given are mouse names. Read sequence stops 1 residue before the CDR3 end, and the germline J gene provides the missing end. The chain uses TRBV16 and TRBJ2-1; D tentatively fits TRBD1 or TRBD2 (5 bases each). Germline assignment: CDR1 SGHSA and CDR2 FRNQAP. Between the trimmed V and J ends, which lost 1 base and 1 base, there was a span of 5 bases. The CDR3 contains 14 residues. The covered CDR3 bases are TGTGCAAGCAGCTTAGGGGGGAACTATGCTGAGCAGTTC. The encoded protein is CASSLGGNYAEQF. The entire CDR3 reads CASSLGGNYAEQFF.

Note on this clone: The gene names given are mouse names. The CDR3 end falls 1 residue outside the read, so it is completed with the germline J gene. This chain connects TRBV12-2 to TRBJ2-4, with D unclear. Trimming stripped 0 bases from V and 0 bases from J, with 6 bases between. The germline CDR1 and CDR2 sequences are SGHLS and HYDKME. This CDR3 is built from 14 residues. The CDR3 loop reads CASSLEHSQNTLYF. CDR3 bases read: TGTGCCAGCTCTCTCGAGCATAGTCAAAACACCTTGTAC.

Comments on this clone: Gene names are mouse gene names. The missing CDR3 end, 1 residue past where the read stops, is filled in from the germline J gene. This chain joins TRBV26 and TRBJ2-5; the D is unclear. V was clipped by 1 base and J by 0 bases, with 5 bases between them. The germline gives CDR1 KGHPV, CDR2 FQNQEV (reference sequence). This CDR3 region has 14 residues. CDR3 region: CASSLWINQDTQYF. The CDR3 DNA, read in part, is TGTGCCAGCAGTCTGTGGATTAACCAAGACACCCAGTAC. Full variable domain (remainder filled in from reference TRBV26 and TRBJ2-5): NSKVIQTPRYLVKGQGQKAKMRCIPEKGHPVVFWYQQNKNNEFKFLINFQNQEVLQQIDMTEKRFSAECPSNSPCSLEIQSSEAGDSALYLCASSLWINQDTQYFGPGTRLLVL.

With respect to this clone: Gene names follow the mouse nomenclature. The CDR3 extends 1 residue past the end of the read, so its final part is completed from the germline J gene. The chain employs TRBV26 and TRBJ1-2; a possible D gene is TRBD1 (5 bases). This CDR3 is built from 14 residues. Trimming pared 5 bases from V and 1 base from J, leaving 11 bases between. Germline CDR1 and CDR2: KGHPV and FQNQEV (reference sequence). CDR3 amino acids: CASSNPGRNSDYTF. CDR3 DNA, as far as it was read: TGTGCCAGCAGTAACCCAGGGCGAAACTCCGACTACACC.

With respect to this clone: The genes are named according to mouse. The sequence runs out 1 residue before the end of the CDR3; the remainder is reconstructed from the germline J gene. The rearrangement joins TRBV3 to TRBJ2-7; possibly TRBD1 for D (6 bases). V was clipped by 4 bases and J by 9 bases, with 13 bases between them. Germline V gene sequence: CDR1 SNHLY, CDR2 FYNGKV (reference sequence). The length of the CDR3 is 12 residues. Here the CDR3 reads CASSSGTKIQYF. Incomplete CDR3 DNA: TGTGCCAGCAGCTCCGGGACAAAAATACAGTAC. The full variable domain, its missing parts supplied by reference TRBV3 and TRBJ2-7, is GPKVLQIPSHQIIDMGQMVTLNCDPVSNHLYFYWYKQILGQQMEFLVNFYNGKVMEKSKLFKDQFSVERPDGSYFTLKIQPTALEDSAVYFCASSSGTKIQYFGPGTRLTVL.

This clone was seen only a few times. The gene names given are mouse names. Sequencing ends 1 residue short of the CDR3 end; the germline J gene provides the rest. V is TRBV23 and J is TRBJ2-2; the table's D call, TRBD2, has no DNA check behind it. This CDR3 comprises 17 residues. Germline V gene lookup returns CDR1 KGHTA and CDR2 FQNQQP. The covered CDR3 bases are TGCTCCAGCAGTCAATCCTGGGACTGGGGGGGCACCGGGCAGCTCTAC. It translates to CSSSQSWDWGGTGQLY. The CDR3 in its entirety is CSSSQSWDWGGTGQLYF.

This clone is judged medium-sized. Gene labels here are mouse ones. The CDR3 is cut off 1 residue early in the read; its end comes from the germline J gene. The chain uses TRBV5 and TRBJ1-3, with TRBD1 as a possible D gene (5 bases). Per the germline V gene, CDR1 is LGHNA and CDR2 is YNLKQL (reference sequence). This CDR3 is 15 amino acids long. Trimming stripped 4 bases from V and 0 bases from J, with 10 bases between. CDR3 amino acids: CASSPTDYSGNTLYF. CDR3 bases read: TGTGCCAGCAGCCCGACAGACTATTCTGGAAATACGCTCTAT.

As regards this clone: Gene names follow the mouse nomenclature. The read terminates 1 residue before the CDR3 end, so the remaining end is supplied by the germline J gene. This chain uses TRBV26 with TRBJ1-6; D possibly corresponds to TRBD1 (6 bases). TRBJ1-6 is an open reading frame whose function is uncertain. The germline gives CDR1 KGHPV, CDR2 FQNQEV (reference sequence). V gave up 6 bases and J gave up 7 bases, with 10 bases separating them. The CDR3 runs 13 residues. The part of the CDR3 DNA that was read is TGTGCCAGCAGCCGAGGGGGGAATTCGCCCCTCTAC. This translates into CASSRGGNSPLY. The full CDR3 sequence reads CASSRGGNSPLYF.